This TCR beta chain was sequenced in a study of OX40 agonist ivuxolimab in advanced cancers. Overall study context: Recorded diagnoses for dose-escalation patients were hepatocellular carcinoma, melanoma, renal cell or head and neck cancer.

In regard to this clone: Its specificity is not known.

The CDR3 runs 14 residues. Germline values: CDR1 SGDLS, CDR2 YYNGEE. With 3 bases clipped from V and 4 bases from J, the junction kept 7 bases outside the gene matches. TCRdb's copy holds only in-frame clones and misses some; the assay was immunoSEQ multiplex PCR. The sample lists tens of thousands of clones; approximately 88% were seen once. Study-wide findings and caveats: Partly responding patients at 0.1-3.0 mg/kg showed some of the smallest clonal expansion.

Cycle 7 day 1, cycle 4 day 1, and baseline were the timepoints at which blood was sampled. The starting material was CD4+ or CD8+ T cells sorted from blood, obtained in a trial of the OX40 agonist ivuxolimab. This sequence was found in an adult with an advanced solid tumor such as melanoma, head and neck, liver or kidney cancer. V is TRBV9 and J is TRBJ2-7; TRBD1 matches 7 bases. The CDR3 DNA reads as TGTGCCAGCAGCGCAAATTCCAGGGGGTACGAGCAGTACTTC. Its protein product is CASSANSRGYEQYF.